This T cell receptor (beta chain) was profiled in a study of immune evolution from preneoplasia to lung adenocarcinoma (dated by TCRdb to the early 2020s). In terms of the full investigation: No AAH lesions showed HLA loss of heterozygosity, compared with roughly 7% of AIS, 15% of MIA and less than 35% of ADC lesions. The immune data were combined with whole exome sequencing and methylation data from the same cohort of nodules. The overall cohort comprised approximately 53 patients with pulmonary nodules who underwent surgical resection. The study combined immune gene expression, TCR sequencing and multiplex immunofluorescence to profile immune contexture across lung adenocarcinoma precursors and invasive adenocarcinoma. According to the study, over a hundred samples went through TCR sequencing. Resected precursor lesions (AAH, AIS, MIA) and invasive adenocarcinomas were compared with paired morphologically normal lung tissue. A total of around 52 patients contributed TCR sequencing data. POLYSOLVER was used to infer Class I HLA alleles from exome data, and LOHHLA was used to detect allele-specific HLA loss. Sample size was determined by specimen availability and not by a prior power calculation. The study at large found these results: The findings were based on association rather than direct causation, and larger cohorts with long-term follow-up and longitudinal biopsies were deemed needed. Top T cell clone frequencies were highest in normal lung and appeared to decrease progressively from AAH through AIS, MIA and invasive adenocarcinoma. Clonality was highest in normal lung, while later-stage lesions appeared to show lower clonality but higher T cell density and diversity. T cell clonality was highest in KRAS-mutant nodules compared with EGFR-mutant or double wild-type lesions. Because all patients came from Japan and China, whether the findings apply to Western populations was uncertain.

TCR beta CDR3 regions were sequenced from DNA using the immunoSEQ hsTCRbeta Kit. Turning to the authors' computational methods: TCR sequencing data were analysed with the ImmunoSEQ Analyzer. T cell clonality was defined as 1 minus Pielou's evenness, calculated on productive rearrangements. The inverse Simpson index, applied to productive templates, was used to measure T cell diversity. T cell density was TCR beta template counts normalized to usable DNA, estimated by amplifying and sequencing housekeeping genes. Two-sided Kruskal-Wallis tests were used to compare TCR metrics across histologic stages. TCRdb retrieved this table from immuneACCESS and kept in-frame rearrangements only. Not all clones are present; in checked studies, unresolved V genes account for under half, and no reason is known for the remainder. V and J calls and clone size are copied from that table; D and trimming were computed from the DNA. For this sample there are about 40,000 clones; roughly four fifths appear just once. The ten largest account for approximately 6.5% of the sample.

Concerning this clone itself: There is no known antigen for this receptor. No base quality values were provided; no much bigger clone lies one nucleotide off.

Resection was performed on patients in Japan or China between the mid-2010s and the late 2010s. Two lung cancer pathologists independently confirmed the histologic diagnosis of each case on H&E slides. Macro-dissection after pathologic assessment enriched premalignant or tumor cells for nucleic acid extraction. The AllPrep DNA/RNA FFPE Kit was used to isolate DNA from FFPE tissue. This receptor was taken from a person between 60 and 69 years old with lung adenocarcinoma. The sample was FFPE invasive lung adenocarcinoma tissue. What the cell subset or site label conveys for this sample: frankly invasive lung adenocarcinoma (ADC).

The base sequence is TGTGCCAGCAGCTTAGCAGTCGACTATGGCTACACCTTC. Translated, it reads CASSLAVDYGYTF. The rearranged segments are TRBV7-9 and TRBJ1-2, with the D gene call left open. The CDR3 numbers 13 residues from cysteine through phenylalanine. Of the read, only the CDR3 DNA is kept; its 39 bases are in frame from base 1. The germline V gene (reference sequence) sets CDR1 to SEHNR and CDR2 to FQNEAQ. Trimming removed 0 bases from V and 3 bases from J, leaving 5 bases between the germline ends.